Sequencing of this TCR beta chain was carried out in a study of PD-1 blockade in classical Hodgkin lymphoma. The wider study: Every 2 weeks, patients had 3 mg/kg nivolumab intravenously.

The CDR3 is 16 amino acids. V dropped 4 bases and J dropped 6 bases, with 20 bases sitting between them. CDR1 and CDR2 from the germline V gene are SGHDT and YYEEEE. Here immunoSEQ multiplex PCR was the method, and the copy in TCRdb shows in-frame clones only, minus some. The sample lists some 96,000 clones; about four fifths were seen once. Every patient had relapsed following autologous stem cell transplantation, and cohorts differed in brentuximab vedotin exposure. The sequence came from a human donor with classical Hodgkin lymphoma. Sequences were derived from peripheral blood mononuclear cells (PBMCs), sampled before the second cycle of nivolumab. The genes are TRBV5-6 and TRBJ2-1, with unresolved D. Written as DNA, the CDR3 is TGTGCCAGCAGCCCAGTGGGCCCAGGCATGGTCAATGAGCAGTTCTTC. The encoded protein is CASSPVGPGMVNEQFF.